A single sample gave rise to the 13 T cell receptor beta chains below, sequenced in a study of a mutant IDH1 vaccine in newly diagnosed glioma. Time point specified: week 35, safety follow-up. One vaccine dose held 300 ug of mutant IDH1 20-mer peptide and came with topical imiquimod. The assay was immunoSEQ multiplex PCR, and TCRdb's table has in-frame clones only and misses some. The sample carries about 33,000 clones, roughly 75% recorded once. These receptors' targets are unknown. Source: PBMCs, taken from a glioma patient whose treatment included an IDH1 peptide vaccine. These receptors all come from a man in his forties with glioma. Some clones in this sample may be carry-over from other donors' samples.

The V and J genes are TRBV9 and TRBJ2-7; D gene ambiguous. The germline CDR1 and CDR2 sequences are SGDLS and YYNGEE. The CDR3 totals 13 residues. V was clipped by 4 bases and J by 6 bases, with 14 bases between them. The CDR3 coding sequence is TGTGCCAGCAGCCCCCCGGACCGTTTCGAGCAGTACTTC. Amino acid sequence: CASSPPDRFEQYF.

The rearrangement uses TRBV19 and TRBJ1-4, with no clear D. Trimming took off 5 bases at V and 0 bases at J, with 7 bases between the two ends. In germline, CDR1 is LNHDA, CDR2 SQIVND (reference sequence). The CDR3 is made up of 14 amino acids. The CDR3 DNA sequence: TGTGCCAGTAGTGTCCCCCCAACTAATGAAAAACTGTTTTTT. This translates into CASSVPPTNEKLFF.

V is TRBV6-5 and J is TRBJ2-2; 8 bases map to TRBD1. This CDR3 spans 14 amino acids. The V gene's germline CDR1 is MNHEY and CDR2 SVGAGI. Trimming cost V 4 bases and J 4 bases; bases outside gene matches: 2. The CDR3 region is CASSSQGGTGELFF. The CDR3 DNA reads TGTGCCAGCAGTTCACAGGGGGGCACCGGGGAGCTGTTTTTT.

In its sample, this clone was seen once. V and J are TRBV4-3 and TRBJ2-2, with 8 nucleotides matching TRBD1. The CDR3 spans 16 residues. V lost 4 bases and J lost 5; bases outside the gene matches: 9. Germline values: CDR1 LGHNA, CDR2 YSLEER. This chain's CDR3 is CASSLRTGPHTGELFF. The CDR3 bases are TGCGCCAGCAGCCTAAGGACAGGGCCCCATACCGGGGAGCTGTTTTTT.

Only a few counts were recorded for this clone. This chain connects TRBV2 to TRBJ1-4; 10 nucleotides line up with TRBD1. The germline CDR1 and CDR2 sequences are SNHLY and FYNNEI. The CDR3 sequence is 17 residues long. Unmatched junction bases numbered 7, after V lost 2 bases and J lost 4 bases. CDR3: CASSESTGTGDNEKLFF. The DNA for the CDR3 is TGTGCCAGCAGTGAATCCACCGGGACAGGGGATAATGAAAAACTGTTTTTT.

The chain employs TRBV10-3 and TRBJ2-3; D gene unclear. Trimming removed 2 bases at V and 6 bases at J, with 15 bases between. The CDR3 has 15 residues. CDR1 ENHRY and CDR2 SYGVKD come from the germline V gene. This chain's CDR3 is CAISEGPIIMDTQYF. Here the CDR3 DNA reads TGTGCCATCAGTGAGGGCCCTATCATCATGGATACGCAGTATTTT.

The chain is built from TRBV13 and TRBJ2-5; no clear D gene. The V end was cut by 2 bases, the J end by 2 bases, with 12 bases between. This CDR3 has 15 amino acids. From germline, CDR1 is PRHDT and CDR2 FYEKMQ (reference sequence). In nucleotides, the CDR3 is TGTGCCAGCAGCTTATCCCGGACGGAACAAGAGACCCAGTACTTC. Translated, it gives CASSLSRTEQETQYF.

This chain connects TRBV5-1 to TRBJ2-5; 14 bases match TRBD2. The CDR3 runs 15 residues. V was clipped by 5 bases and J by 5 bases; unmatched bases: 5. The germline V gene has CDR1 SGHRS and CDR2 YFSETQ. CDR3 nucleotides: TGCGCCAGCAGTCATGGACTAGCGGGGGGTGAGACCCAGTACTTC. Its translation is CASSHGLAGGETQYF.

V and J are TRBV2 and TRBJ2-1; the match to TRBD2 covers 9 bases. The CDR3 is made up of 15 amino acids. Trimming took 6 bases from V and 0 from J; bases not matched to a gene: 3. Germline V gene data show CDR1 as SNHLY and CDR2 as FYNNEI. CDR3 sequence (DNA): TGTGCCAGCAGAAGCGGGGGGAGCTCCTACAATGAGCAGTTCTTC. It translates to CASRSGGSSYNEQFF.

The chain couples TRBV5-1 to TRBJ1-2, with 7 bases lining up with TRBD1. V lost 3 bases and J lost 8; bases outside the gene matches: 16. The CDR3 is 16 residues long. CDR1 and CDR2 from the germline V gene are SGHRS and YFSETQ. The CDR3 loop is CASSSGLTGVFEGYTF. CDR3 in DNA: TGCGCCAGCAGCTCTGGACTAACAGGGGTTTTTGAGGGCTACACCTTC.

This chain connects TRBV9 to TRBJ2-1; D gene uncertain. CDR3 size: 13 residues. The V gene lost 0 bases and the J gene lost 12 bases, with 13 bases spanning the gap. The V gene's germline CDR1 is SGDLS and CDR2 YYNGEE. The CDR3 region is CASSVAPGPRQFF. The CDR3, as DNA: TGTGCCAGCAGCGTAGCCCCAGGCCCAAGGCAGTTCTTC.

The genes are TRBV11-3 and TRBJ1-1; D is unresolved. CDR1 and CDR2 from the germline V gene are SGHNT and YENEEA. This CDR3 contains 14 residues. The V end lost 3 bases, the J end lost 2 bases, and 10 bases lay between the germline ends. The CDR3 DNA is TGTGCCAGCAGCTTGCTCCCGGACAACACTGAAGCTTTCTTT. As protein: CASSLLPDNTEAFF. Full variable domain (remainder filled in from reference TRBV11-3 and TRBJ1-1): EAGVVQSPRYKIIEKKQPVAFWCNPISGHNTLYWYLQNLGQGPELLIRYENEEAVDDSQLPKDRFSAERLKGVDSTLKIQPAELGDSAVYLCASSLLPDNTEAFFGQGTRLTVV.

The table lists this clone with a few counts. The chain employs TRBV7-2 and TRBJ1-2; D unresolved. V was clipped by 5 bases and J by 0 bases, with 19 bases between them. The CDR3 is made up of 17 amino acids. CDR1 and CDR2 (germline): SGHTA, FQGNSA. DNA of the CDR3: TGTGCCAGCAGCCTAGACGGTGCGGGAAATGCTAACTATGGCTACACCTTC. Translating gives CASSLDGAGNANYGYTF.